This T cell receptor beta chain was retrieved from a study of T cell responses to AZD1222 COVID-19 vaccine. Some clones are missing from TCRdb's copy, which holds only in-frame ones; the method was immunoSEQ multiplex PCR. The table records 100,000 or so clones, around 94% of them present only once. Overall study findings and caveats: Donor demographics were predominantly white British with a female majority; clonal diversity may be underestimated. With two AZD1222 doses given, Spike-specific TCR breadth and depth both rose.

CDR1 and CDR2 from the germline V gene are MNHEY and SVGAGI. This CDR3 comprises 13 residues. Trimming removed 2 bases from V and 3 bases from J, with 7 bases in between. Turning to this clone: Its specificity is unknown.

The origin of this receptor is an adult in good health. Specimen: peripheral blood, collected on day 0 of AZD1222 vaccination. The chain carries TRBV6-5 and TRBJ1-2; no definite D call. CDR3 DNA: TGTGCCAGCAGTTACATGATGGACTATGGCTACACCTTC. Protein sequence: CASSYMMDYGYTF.